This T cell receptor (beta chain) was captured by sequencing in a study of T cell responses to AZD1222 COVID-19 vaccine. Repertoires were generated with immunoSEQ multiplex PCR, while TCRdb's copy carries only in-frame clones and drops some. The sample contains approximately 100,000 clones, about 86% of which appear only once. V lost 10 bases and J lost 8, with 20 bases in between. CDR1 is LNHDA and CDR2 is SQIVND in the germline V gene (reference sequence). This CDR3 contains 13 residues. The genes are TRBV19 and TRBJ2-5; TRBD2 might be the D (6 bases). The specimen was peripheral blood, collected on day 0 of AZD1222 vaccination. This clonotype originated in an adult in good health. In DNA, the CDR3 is TGTGCCACCCACTCGGGGGACTCCATTACCCAGTACTTC. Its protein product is CATHSGDSITQYF.